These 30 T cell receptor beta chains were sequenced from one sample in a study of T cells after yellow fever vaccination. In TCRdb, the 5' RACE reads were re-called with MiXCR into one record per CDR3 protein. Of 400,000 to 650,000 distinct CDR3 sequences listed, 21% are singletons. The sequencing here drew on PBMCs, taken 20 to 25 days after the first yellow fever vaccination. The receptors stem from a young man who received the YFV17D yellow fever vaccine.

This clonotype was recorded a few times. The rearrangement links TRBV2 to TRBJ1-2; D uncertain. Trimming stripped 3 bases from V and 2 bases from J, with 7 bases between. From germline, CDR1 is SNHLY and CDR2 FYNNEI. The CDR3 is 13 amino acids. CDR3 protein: CASSDGRNYGYTF. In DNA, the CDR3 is TGTGCCAGCAGTGACGGGAGAAACTATGGCTACACCTTC.

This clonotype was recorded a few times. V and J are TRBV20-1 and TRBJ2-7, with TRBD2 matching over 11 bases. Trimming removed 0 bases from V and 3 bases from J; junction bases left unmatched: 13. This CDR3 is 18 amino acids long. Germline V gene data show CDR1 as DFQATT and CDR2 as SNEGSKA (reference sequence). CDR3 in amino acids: CSARDSGPSGGKYYEQYF. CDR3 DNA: TGCAGTGCTAGAGATTCGGGGCCTAGCGGGGGGAAATACTACGAGCAGTACTTC.

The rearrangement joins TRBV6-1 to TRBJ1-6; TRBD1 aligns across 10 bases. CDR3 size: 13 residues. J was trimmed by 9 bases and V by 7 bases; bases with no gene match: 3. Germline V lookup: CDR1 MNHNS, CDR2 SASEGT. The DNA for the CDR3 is TGTGCCAGCACGGACAGGGGGGGTTCACCCCTCCACTTT. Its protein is CASTDRGGSPLHF.

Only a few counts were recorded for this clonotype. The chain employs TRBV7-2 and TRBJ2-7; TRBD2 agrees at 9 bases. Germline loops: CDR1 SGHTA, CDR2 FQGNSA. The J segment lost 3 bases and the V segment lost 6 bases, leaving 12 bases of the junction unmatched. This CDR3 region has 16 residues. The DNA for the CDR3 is TGTGCCAGCAGACTTAGCGGGGGTGATATCTTCTACGAGCAGTACTTC. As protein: CASRLSGGDIFYEQYF.

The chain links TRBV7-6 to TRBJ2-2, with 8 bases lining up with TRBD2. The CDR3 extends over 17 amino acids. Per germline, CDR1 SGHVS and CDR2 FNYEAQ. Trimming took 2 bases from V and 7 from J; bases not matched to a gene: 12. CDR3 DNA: TGTGCCAGCAGCTTACGAAGTGGCGGGGGGCCCATCGGGGAGCTGTTTTTT. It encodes CASSLRSGGGPIGELFF.

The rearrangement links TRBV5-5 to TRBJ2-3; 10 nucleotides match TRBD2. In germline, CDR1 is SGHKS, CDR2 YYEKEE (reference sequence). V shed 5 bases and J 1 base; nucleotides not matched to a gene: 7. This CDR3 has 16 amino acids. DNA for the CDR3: TGTGCCAGCAGTTTAGCGGGGGGTACCGGCACAGATACGCAGTATTTT. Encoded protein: CASSLAGGTGTDTQYF.

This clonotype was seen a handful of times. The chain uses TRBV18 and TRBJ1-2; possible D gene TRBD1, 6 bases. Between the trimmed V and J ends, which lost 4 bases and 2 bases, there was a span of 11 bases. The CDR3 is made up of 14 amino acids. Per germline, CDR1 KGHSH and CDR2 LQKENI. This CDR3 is CASSRGAINYGYTF. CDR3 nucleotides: TGTGCCAGCTCACGGGGGGCCATAAACTATGGCTACACCTTC.

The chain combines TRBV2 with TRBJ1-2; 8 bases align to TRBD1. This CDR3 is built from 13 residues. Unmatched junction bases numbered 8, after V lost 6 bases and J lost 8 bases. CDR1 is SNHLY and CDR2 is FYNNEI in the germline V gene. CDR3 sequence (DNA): TGTGCCAGCAGGGACAGGGCGCAAAGGGGCTACACCTTC. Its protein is CASRDRAQRGYTF.

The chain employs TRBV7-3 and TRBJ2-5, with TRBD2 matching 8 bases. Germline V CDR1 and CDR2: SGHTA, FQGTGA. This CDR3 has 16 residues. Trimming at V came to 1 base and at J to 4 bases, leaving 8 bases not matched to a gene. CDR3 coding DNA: TGTGCCAGCAGCTTAAAGGCGGGGGGAGGTCCAGAGACCCAGTACTTC. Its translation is CASSLKAGGGPETQYF.

The CDR3 bases are TGTGCCAGCGGTCGCGAGGAATCGGACACGCAGTATTTT. Its translation: CASGREESDTQYF. The chain is built from TRBV7-2 and TRBJ2-3, with no clear D. Germline V gene data show CDR1 as SGHTA and CDR2 as FQGNSA. Trimming shortened V by 8 bases and J by 9 bases, and 18 bases separated the two germline ends. The CDR3 has 13 amino acids.

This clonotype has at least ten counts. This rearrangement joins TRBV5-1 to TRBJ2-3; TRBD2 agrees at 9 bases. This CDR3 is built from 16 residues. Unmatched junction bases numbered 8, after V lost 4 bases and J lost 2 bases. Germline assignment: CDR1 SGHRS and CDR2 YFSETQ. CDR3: CASSDRSGGPTDTQYF. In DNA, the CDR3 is TGCGCCAGCAGCGACCGAAGCGGGGGGCCCACAGATACGCAGTATTTT.

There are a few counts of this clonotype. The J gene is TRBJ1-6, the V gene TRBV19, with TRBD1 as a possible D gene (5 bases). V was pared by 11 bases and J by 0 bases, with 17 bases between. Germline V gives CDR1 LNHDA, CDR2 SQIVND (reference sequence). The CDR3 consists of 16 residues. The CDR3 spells CASRDGESSYNSPLHF. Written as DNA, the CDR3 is TGTGCCTCCCGGGACGGGGAGAGCTCCTATAATTCACCCCTCCACTTT.

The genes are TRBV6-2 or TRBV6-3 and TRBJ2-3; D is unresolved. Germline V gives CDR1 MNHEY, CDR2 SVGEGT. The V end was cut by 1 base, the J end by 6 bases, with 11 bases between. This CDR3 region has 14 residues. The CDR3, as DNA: TGTGCCAGCAGTTACTGGCCCGTTTCGGATACGCAGTATTTT. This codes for CASSYWPVSDTQYF.

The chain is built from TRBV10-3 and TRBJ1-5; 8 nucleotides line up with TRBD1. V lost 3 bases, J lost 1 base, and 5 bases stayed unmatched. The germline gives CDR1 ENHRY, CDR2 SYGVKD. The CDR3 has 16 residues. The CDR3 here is CAISDPGQGSNQPQHF. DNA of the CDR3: TGTGCCATCAGTGACCCAGGACAGGGAAGCAATCAGCCCCAGCATTTT.

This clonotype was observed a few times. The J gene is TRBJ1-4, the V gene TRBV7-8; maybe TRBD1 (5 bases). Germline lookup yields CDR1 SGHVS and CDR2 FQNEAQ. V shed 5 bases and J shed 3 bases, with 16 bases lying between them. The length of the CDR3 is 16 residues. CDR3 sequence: CASSGPRGVANEKLFF. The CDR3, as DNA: TGTGCCAGCAGCGGGCCAAGGGGCGTTGCTAATGAAAAACTGTTTTTT.

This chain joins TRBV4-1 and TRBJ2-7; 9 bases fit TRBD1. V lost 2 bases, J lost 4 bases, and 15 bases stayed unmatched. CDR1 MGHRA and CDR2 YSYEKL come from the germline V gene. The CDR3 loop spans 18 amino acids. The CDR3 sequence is CASSQPLGQGNFWYEQYF. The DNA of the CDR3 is TGCGCCAGCAGCCAACCCTTGGGACAGGGTAACTTTTGGTACGAGCAGTACTTC.

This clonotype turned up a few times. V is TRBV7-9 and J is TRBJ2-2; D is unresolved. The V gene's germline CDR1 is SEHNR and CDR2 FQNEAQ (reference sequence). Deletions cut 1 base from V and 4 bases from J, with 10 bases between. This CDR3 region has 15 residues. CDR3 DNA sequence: TGTGCCAGCAGCTTAGGTTTCGGGTTCACCGGGGAGCTGTTTTTT. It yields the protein CASSLGFGFTGELFF.

The CDR3 nucleotides read TGCAGCGCCCAAGCGGGGGGCAGGGGGAACACTGAAGCTTTCTTT. Its translation: CSAQAGGRGNTEAFF. This sequence joins TRBV29-1 and TRBJ1-1, with a tentative D call TRBD1 (6 bases). Germline lookup yields CDR1 SQVTM and CDR2 ANQGSEA. The V and J ends lost 7 bases and 1 base respectively, with 19 bases between them. This CDR3 contains 15 residues.

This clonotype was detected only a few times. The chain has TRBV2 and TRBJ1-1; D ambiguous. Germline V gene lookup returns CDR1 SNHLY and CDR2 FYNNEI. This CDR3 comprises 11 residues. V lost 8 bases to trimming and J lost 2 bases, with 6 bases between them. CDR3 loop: CASLPNTEAFF. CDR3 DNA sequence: TGTGCCAGCCTCCCCAACACTGAAGCTTTCTTT. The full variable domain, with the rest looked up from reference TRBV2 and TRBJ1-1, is EPEVTQTPSHQVTQMGQEVILRCVPISNHLYFYWYRQILGQKVEFLVSFYNNEISEKSEIFDDQFSVERPDGSNFTLKIRSTKLEDSAMYFCASLPNTEAFFGQGTRLTVV.

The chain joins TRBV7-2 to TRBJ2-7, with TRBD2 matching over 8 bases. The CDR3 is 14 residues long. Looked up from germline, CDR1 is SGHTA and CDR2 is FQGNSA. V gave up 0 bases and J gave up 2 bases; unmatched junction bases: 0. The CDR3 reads CASSLASGAYEQYF. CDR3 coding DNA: TGTGCCAGCAGCTTAGCTAGCGGGGCCTACGAGCAGTACTTC.

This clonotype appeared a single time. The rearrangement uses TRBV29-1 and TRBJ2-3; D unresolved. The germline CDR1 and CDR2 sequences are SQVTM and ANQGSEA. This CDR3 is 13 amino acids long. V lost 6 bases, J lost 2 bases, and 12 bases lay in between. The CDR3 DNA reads TGCAGCGTCGTGGGCAGATACACAGATACGCAGTATTTT. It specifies CSVVGRYTDTQYF.

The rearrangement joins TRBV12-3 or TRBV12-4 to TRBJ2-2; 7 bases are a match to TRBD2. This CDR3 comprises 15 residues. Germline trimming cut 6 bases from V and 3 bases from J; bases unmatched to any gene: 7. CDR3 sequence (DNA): TGTGCCAGCAGCCCCGACCGGGGGGACACCGGGGAGCTGTTTTTT. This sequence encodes CASSPDRGDTGELFF.

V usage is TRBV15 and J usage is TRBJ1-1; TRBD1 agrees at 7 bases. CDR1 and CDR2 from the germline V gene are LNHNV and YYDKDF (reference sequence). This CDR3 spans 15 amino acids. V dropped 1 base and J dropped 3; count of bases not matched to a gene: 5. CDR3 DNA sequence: TGTGCCACCAGCAGAGGGGAAACAGGGGACACTGAAGCTTTCTTT. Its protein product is CATSRGETGDTEAFF.

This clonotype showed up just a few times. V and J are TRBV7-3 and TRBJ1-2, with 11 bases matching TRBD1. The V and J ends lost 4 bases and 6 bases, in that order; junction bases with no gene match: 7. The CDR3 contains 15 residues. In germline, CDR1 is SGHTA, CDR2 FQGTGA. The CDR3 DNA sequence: TGTGCCAGCAGCTCCGGACAGGGGGCGTACCATGGCTACACCTTC. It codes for CASSSGQGAYHGYTF.

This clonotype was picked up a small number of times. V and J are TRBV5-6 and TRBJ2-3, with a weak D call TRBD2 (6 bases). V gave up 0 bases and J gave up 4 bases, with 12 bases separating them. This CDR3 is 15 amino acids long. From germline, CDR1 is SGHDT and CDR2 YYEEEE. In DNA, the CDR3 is TGTGCCAGCAGCTTGGGAGGAGGGTTGGCAGATACGCAGTATTTT. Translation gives CASSLGGGLADTQYF.

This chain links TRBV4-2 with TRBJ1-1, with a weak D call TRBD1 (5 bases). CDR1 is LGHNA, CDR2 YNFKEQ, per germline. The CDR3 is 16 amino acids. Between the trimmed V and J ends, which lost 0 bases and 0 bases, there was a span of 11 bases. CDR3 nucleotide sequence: TGTGCCAGCAGCCAAGAGATCGGACATCTGAACACTGAAGCTTTCTTT. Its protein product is CASSQEIGHLNTEAFF.

The CDR3 nucleotides are TGTGCCAGTAGTATTATCGGGGGGTCGACCGAGGGCTACGAGCAGTACTTC. It is translated as CASSIIGGSTEGYEQYF. The J gene is TRBJ2-7, the V gene TRBV19, with TRBD2 matching 7 bases. After removal of 3 bases from V and 3 bases from J, the junction contained 14 bases not matched to a gene. This CDR3 has 17 amino acids. CDR1 is LNHDA and CDR2 is SQIVND in the germline V gene (reference sequence).

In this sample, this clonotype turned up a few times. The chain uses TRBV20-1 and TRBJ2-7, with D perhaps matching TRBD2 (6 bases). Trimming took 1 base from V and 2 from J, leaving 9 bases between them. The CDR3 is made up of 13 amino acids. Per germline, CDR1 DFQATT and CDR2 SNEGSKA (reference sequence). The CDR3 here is CSARVGGTYEQYF. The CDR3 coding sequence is TGCAGTGCTAGAGTCGGGGGAACCTACGAGCAGTACTTC.

The CDR3 sequence is CASSVDWTGGRETQYF. The CDR3 bases are TGTGCCAGCAGCGTAGACTGGACAGGGGGCCGGGAGACCCAGTACTTC. V gene TRBV9 combines with J gene TRBJ2-5, with 11 nucleotides matching TRBD1. CDR3 length: 16 amino acids. The V segment lost 0 bases and the J segment 5 bases; nucleotides outside the gene matches: 6. Germline V gene lookup returns CDR1 SGDLS and CDR2 YYNGEE.

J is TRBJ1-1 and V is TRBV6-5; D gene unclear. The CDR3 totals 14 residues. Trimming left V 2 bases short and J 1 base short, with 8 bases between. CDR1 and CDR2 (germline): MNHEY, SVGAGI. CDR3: CASSYAGPNTEAFF. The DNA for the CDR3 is TGTGCCAGCAGTTACGCAGGTCCGAACACTGAAGCTTTCTTT.